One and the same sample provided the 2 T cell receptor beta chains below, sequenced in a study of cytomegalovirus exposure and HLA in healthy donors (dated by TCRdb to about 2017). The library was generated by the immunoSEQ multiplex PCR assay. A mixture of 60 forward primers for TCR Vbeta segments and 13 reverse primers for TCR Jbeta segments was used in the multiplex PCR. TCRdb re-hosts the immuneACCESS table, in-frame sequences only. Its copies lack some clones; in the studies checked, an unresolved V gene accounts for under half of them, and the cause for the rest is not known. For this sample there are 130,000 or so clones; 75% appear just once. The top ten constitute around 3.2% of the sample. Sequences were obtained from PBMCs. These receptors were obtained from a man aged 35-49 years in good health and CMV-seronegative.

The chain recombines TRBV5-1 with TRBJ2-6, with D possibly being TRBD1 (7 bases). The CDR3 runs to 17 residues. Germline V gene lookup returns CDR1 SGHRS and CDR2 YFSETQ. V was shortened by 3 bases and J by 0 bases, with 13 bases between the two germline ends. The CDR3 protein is CASSSGDRSSGANVLTF. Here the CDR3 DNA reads TGCGCCAGCAGCTCGGGGGACAGAAGCTCTGGGGCCAACGTCCTGACTTTC.

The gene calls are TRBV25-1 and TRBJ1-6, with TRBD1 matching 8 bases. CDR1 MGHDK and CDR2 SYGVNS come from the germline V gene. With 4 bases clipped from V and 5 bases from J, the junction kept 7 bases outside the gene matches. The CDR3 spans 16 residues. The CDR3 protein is CASSAPGQVNNSPLHF. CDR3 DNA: TGTGCCAGCAGTGCCCCGGGACAGGTTAATAATTCACCCCTCCACTTT.